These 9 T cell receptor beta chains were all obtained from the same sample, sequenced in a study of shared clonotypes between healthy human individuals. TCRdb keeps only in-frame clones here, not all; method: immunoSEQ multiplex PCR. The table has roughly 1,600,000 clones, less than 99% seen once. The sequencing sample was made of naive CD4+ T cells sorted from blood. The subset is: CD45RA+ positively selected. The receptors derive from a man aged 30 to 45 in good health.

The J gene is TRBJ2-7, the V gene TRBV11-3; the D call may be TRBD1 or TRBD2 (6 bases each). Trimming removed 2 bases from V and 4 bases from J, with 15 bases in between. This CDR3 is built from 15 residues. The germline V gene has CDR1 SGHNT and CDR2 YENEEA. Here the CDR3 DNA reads TGTGCCAGCAGCTTATGGTCAGGGGCGGGATACGAGCAGTACTTC. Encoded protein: CASSLWSGAGYEQYF.

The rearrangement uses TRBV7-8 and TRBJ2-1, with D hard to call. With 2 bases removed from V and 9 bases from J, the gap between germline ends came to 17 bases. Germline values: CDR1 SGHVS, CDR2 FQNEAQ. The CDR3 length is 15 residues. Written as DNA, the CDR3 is TGTGCCAGCAGCTTACAGGTGATAGTTCACGGTGAGCAGTTCTTC. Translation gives CASSLQVIVHGEQFF.

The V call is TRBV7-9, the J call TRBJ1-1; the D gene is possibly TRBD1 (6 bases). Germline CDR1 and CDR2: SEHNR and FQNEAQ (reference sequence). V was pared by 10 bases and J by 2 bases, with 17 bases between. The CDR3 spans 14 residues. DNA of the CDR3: TGTGCCACCCTAGAGGGGGGGGCTAACACTGAAGCTTTCTTT. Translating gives CATLEGGANTEAFF.

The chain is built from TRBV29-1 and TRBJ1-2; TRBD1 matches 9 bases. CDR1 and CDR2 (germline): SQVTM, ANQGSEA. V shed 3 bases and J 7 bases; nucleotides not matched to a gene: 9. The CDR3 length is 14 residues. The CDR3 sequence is CSVETGGLLRGYTF. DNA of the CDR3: TGCAGCGTTGAGACAGGGGGTTTATTACGTGGCTACACCTTC.

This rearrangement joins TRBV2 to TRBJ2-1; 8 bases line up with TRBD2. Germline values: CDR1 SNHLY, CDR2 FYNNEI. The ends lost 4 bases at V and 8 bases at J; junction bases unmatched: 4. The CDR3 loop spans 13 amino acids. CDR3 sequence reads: CASSGLAGYEQFF. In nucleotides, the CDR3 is TGTGCCAGCAGTGGTCTAGCGGGCTATGAGCAGTTCTTC.

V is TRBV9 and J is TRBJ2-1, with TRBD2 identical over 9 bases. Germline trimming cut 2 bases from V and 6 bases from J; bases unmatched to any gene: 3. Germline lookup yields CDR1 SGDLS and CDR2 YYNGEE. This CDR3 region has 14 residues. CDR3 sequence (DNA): TGTGCCAGCAGCGTCGGCGGGAGGGCCAATGAGCAGTTCTTC. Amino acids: CASSVGGRANEQFF.

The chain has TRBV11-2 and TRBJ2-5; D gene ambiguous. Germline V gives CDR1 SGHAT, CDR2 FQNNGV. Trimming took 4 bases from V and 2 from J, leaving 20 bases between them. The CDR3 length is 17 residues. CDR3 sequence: CASSSRTGSGDQETQYF. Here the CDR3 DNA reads TGTGCCAGCAGCTCGCGAACCGGGTCTGGGGATCAAGAGACCCAGTACTTC.

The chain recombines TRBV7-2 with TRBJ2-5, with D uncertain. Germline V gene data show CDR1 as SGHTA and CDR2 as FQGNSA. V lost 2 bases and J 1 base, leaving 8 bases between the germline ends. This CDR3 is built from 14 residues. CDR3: CASSLHRAQETQYF. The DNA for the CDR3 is TGTGCCAGCAGCTTACATAGGGCCCAAGAGACCCAGTACTTC.

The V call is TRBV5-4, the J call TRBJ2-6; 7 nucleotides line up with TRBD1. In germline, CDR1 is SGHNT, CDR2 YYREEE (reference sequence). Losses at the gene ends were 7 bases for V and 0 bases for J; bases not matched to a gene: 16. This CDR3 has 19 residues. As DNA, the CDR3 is TGTGCCAGCCCGACAGGGTCGGCTTTCGATTTCTCTGGGGCCAACGTCCTGACTTTC. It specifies CASPTGSAFDFSGANVLTF. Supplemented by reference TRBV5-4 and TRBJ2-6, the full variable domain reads ETGVTQSPTHLIKTRGQQVTLRCSSQSGHNTVSWYQQALGQGPQFIFQYYREEENGRGNFPPRFSGLQFPNYSSELNVNALELDDSALYLCASPTGSAFDFSGANVLTFGAGSRLTVL.